Below, 27 T cell receptor beta chains from the same sample are listed, as sequenced in a study of T cells in Graves' hyperthyroidism and ophthalmopathy. TCR beta CDR3 region amplification was performed from RNA transcripts. Initially, a first-round RT-PCR of the TCR CDR3 employed the HTBI primer set. TCRdb called the multiplex PCR reads again in MiXCR, with one record for every CDR3 protein. The sample lists about 360,000 distinct CDR3 sequences, about 25% occurring once. Sequencing was performed on blood. These receptors came from a man aged 50-59 years with Graves' hyperthyroidism.

As regards this clonotype: At one of its ends the junction is not consistent with the germline gene, which may arise from a read error. The chain links TRBV2 to TRBJ2-2; no firm D call. From germline, CDR1 is SNHLY and CDR2 FYNNEI. The CDR3 is 14 amino acids. The CDR3 DNA reads as TGTGCCGGCAGTTACTCCAGAACCACCGGGGAGCTGTTTTTT. This sequence encodes CAGSYSRTTGELFF.

The sample holds a few counts of this clonotype. J is TRBJ1-5 and V is TRBV20-1; D perhaps matches TRBD1 (6 bases). Per the germline V gene, CDR1 is DFQATT and CDR2 is SNEGSKA (reference sequence). With 7 bases removed from V and 7 bases from J, the gap between germline ends came to 17 bases. There are 13 residues in the CDR3. DNA of the CDR3: TGCAGTGGCACAACAGGGTTAGGCCAGCCCCAGCATTTT. Its protein product is CSGTTGLGQPQHF.

The chain uses TRBV18 and TRBJ1-2; D remains unclear. The CDR3 runs 13 residues. V was pared by 3 bases and J by 4 bases, with 9 bases between. CDR1 is KGHSH, CDR2 LQKENI, per germline. CDR3 nucleotides: TGTGCCAGCTCACCGGCGGGCTTCTATGGCTACACCTTC. Translating it yields CASSPAGFYGYTF.

This clonotype was picked up many times. The gene calls are TRBV2 and TRBJ2-5; a possible D gene is TRBD2 (6 bases). With 4 bases removed from V and 2 bases from J, the gap between germline ends came to 23 bases. This CDR3 region has 18 residues. The germline V gene has CDR1 SNHLY and CDR2 FYNNEI. The CDR3 spells CASSGQTGGVGLQETQYF. The CDR3 coding sequence is TGTGCCAGCAGTGGACAAACCGGGGGAGTAGGGTTACAAGAGACCCAGTACTTC. The full variable domain, with the rest looked up from reference TRBV2 and TRBJ2-5, is EPEVTQTPSHQVTQMGQEVILRCVPISNHLYFYWYRQILGQKVEFLVSFYNNEISEKSEIFDDQFSVERPDGSNFTLKIRSTKLEDSAMYFCASSGQTGGVGLQETQYFGPGTRLLVL.

This clonotype was found many times. The CDR3 bases are TGTGCCAGCAGCGACGGGAGGGGCGAGCAGTTCTTC. It translates to CASSDGRGEQFF. The chain uses TRBV7-9 and TRBJ2-1; 8 nucleotides line up with TRBD2. Germline V gene lookup returns CDR1 SEHNR and CDR2 FQNEAQ (reference sequence). V was clipped by 5 bases and J by 10 bases; unmatched bases: 4. This CDR3 has 12 amino acids. Combining the CDR3 with reference TRBV7-9 and TRBJ2-1 gives the whole variable domain DTGVSQNPRHKITKRGQNVTFRCDPISEHNRLYWYRQTLGQGPEFLTYFQNEAQLEKSRLLSDRFSAERPKGSFSTLEIQRTEQGDSAMYLCASSDGRGEQFFGPGTRLTVL.

The V call is TRBV19, the J call TRBJ2-1, with 13 positions matching TRBD2. The ends lost 9 bases at V and 3 bases at J; junction bases unmatched: 8. Germline V gene sequence: CDR1 LNHDA, CDR2 SQIVND (reference sequence). This CDR3 is 16 amino acids long. CDR3 sequence: CASKKLAGGLYNEQFF. The CDR3 nucleotides are TGTGCCAGCAAAAAACTAGCGGGAGGGCTCTACAATGAGCAGTTCTTC.

The chain is built from TRBV11-2 and TRBJ2-7; D not resolved. Trimming stripped 9 bases from V and 3 bases from J, with 18 bases between. The CDR3 sequence is 14 residues long. CDR1 SGHAT and CDR2 FQNNGV come from the germline V gene. DNA for the CDR3: TGTGCCAGTAGTATAGATGTTGGCAGCTACGAGCAGTACTTC. It encodes CASSIDVGSYEQYF.

The V gene is TRBV29-1, the J gene TRBJ2-7; perhaps TRBD1 as D (6 bases). The V end lost 3 bases, the J end lost 4 bases, and 13 bases lay between the germline ends. Per the germline V gene, CDR1 is SQVTM and CDR2 is ANQGSEA. The CDR3 has 13 residues. CDR3 sequence: CSVEGKGVYEQYF. CDR3 bases: TGCAGCGTTGAGGGGAAGGGGGTTTACGAGCAGTACTTC.

This rearrangement joins TRBV7-9 to TRBJ1-2; 7 bases match TRBD1. The trim removed 7 bases at V and 8 bases at J, leaving 7 bases unmatched. Germline CDR1 and CDR2: SEHNR and FQNEAQ (reference sequence). The CDR3 loop spans 12 amino acids. The CDR3 reads CASIRQGPGYTF. The CDR3 DNA reads as TGTGCCAGCATACGACAGGGACCCGGCTACACCTTC.

The chain couples TRBV5-1 to TRBJ2-1; 9 bases align to TRBD1. CDR3 size: 14 residues. The J segment lost 4 bases and the V segment lost 5 bases, leaving 4 bases of the junction unmatched. Germline lookup yields CDR1 SGHRS and CDR2 YFSETQ. CDR3 protein: CASSTGTGYNEQFF. As DNA, the CDR3 is TGCGCCAGCAGTACCGGGACAGGGTACAATGAGCAGTTCTTC.

In its sample, this clonotype was seen a few times. This chain joins TRBV6-1 and TRBJ2-3; TRBD2 matches at 9 bases. The germline V gene has CDR1 MNHNS and CDR2 SASEGT. The CDR3 is made up of 19 amino acids. V shed 6 bases, J shed 0 bases, and the junction held 16 bases outside the gene matches. CDR3 in DNA: TGTGCCAGCAGGCCTAGCGGGGATGGTGGGGGGACTAGCACAGATACGCAGTATTTT. Amino acids: CASRPSGDGGGTSTDTQYF.

This clonotype was seen repeatedly, ten times or more. One end of the junction fails to match germline, which may point to a read error. The chain employs TRBV11-3 and TRBJ2-3; TRBD2 matches at 9 bases. Germline lookup yields CDR1 SGHNT and CDR2 YENEEA. CDR3 length equals 14 residues. The CDR3 here is CASRLAGVTDTQYF. DNA for the CDR3: TGTGCCAGCAGATTAGCGGGAGTGACAGATACGCAGTATTTT. Full variable domain (rest looked up from reference TRBV11-3 and TRBJ2-3): EAGVVQSPRYKIIEKKQPVAFWCNPISGHNTLYWYLQNLGQGPELLIRYENEEAVDDSQLPKDRFSAERLKGVDSTLKIQPAELGDSAVYLCASRLAGVTDTQYFGPGTRLTVL.

The chain links TRBV6-5 to TRBJ1-2; TRBD1 matches 7 bases. Germline V gene lookup returns CDR1 MNHEY and CDR2 SVGAGI. The CDR3 sequence is 14 residues long. The trim removed 0 bases at V and 4 bases at J, leaving 2 bases unmatched. CDR3 sequence: CASSYSGGVYGYTF. The CDR3 DNA is TGTGCCAGCAGTTACTCAGGGGGCGTCTATGGCTACACCTTC.

The chain combines TRBV7-2 with TRBJ1-5, with 7 bases identical to TRBD1. CDR3 length: 15 amino acids. From germline, CDR1 is SGHTA and CDR2 FQGNSA. V shed 5 bases and J 5 bases; nucleotides not matched to a gene: 9. CDR3 sequence reads: CASSLRTGGDQPQHF. CDR3 DNA sequence: TGTGCCAGCAGCCTACGGACAGGAGGGGATCAGCCCCAGCATTTT. Filled out from reference TRBV7-2 and TRBJ1-5, the complete variable domain reads GAGVSQSPSNKVTEKGKDVELRCDPISGHTALYWYRQSLGQGLEFLIYFQGNSAPDKSGLPSDRFSAERTGGSVSTLTIQRTQQEDSAVYLCASSLRTGGDQPQHFGDGTRLSIL.

This clonotype has just a few counts. The genes are TRBV24-1 and TRBJ2-3; 8 bases map to TRBD2. This CDR3 has 14 amino acids. The J segment lost 3 bases and the V segment lost 10 bases, leaving 8 bases of the junction unmatched. The germline V gene has CDR1 KGHDR and CDR2 SFDVKD. CDR3 region: CATWGSGSTDTQYF. In nucleotides, the CDR3 is TGTGCCACTTGGGGGAGCGGGAGTACAGATACGCAGTATTTT.

This clonotype was recorded at least ten times. The chain combines TRBV27 with TRBJ2-1; D may be TRBD2 (5 bases). The ends were cut back, 4 bases at V and 4 bases at J, with 11 bases in the middle. CDR3 length: 14 amino acids. The germline V gene encodes CDR1 MNHEY and CDR2 SMNVEV (reference sequence). The CDR3 bases are TGTGCCAGCAGTTCAGGCGGGCCTTACAATGAGCAGTTCTTC. Its protein product is CASSSGGPYNEQFF.

This chain connects TRBV6-1 to TRBJ1-5; D is unclear. Germline lookup yields CDR1 MNHNS and CDR2 SASEGT. Deletions cut 6 bases from V and 5 bases from J, with 8 bases between. The CDR3 spans 12 residues. CDR3 in DNA: TGTGCCAGCAGGAAAGGTGATCAGCCCCAGCATTTT. Its translation is CASRKGDQPQHF.

There are many counts of this clonotype. The V call is TRBV5-1, the J call TRBJ2-7; 8 positions match TRBD1. V lost 0 bases to trimming and J lost 4 bases; unmatched junction nucleotides: 3. Germline CDR1 is SGHRS and CDR2 is YFSETQ. The CDR3 sequence is 14 residues long. DNA for the CDR3: TGCGCCAGCAGCTTGGGGACAGGGATTTACGAGCAGTACTTC. Its protein is CASSLGTGIYEQYF.

The sample holds one count of this clonotype. The gene calls are TRBV6-1 and TRBJ2-4, with D uncertain. CDR1 and CDR2 (germline): MNHNS, SASEGT. This CDR3 is built from 14 residues. Deletions cut 2 bases from V and 8 bases from J, with 13 bases between. The CDR3 protein is CASSEHPEWDIQYF. DNA of the CDR3: TGTGCCAGCAGTGAACACCCGGAGTGGGACATTCAGTACTTC.

CDR3 sequence reads: CASSIDRAGEAFF. Here the CDR3 DNA reads TGTGCCAGTAGTATCGACAGGGCAGGTGAAGCTTTCTTT. This chain uses TRBV19 with TRBJ1-1; 7 bases agree with TRBD1. Germline V gives CDR1 LNHDA, CDR2 SQIVND (reference sequence). V was clipped by 3 bases and J by 7 bases; unmatched bases: 5. This CDR3 has 13 residues. The complete variable domain, with remaining parts taken from reference TRBV19 and TRBJ1-1, reads DGGITQSPKYLFRKEGQNVTLSCEQNLNHDAMYWYRQDPGQGLRLIYYSQIVNDFQKGDIAEGYSVSREKKESFPLTVTSAQKNPTAFYLCASSIDRAGEAFFGQGTRLTVV.

This sequence joins TRBV6-2 or TRBV6-3 and TRBJ2-2, with TRBD2 matching over 7 bases. Germline CDR1 and CDR2: MNHEY and SVGEGT. The CDR3 has 14 residues. J lost 6 bases, V lost 7 bases, and 8 bases had no gene match. CDR3 region: CASKVGGPAGELFF. The CDR3 DNA reads TGTGCCAGCAAGGTGGGAGGGCCCGCCGGGGAGCTGTTTTTT.

This sequence joins TRBV25-1 and TRBJ2-3; the match to TRBD2 covers 12 bases. Trimming removed 0 bases from V and 0 bases from J; junction bases left unmatched: 7. The CDR3 runs to 19 residues. CDR1 MGHDK and CDR2 SYGVNS come from the germline V gene. CDR3 sequence reads: CASSEYQTSGRPSTDTQYF. In DNA form, the CDR3 reads TGTGCCAGCAGTGAATATCAAACTAGCGGGAGGCCCAGCACAGATACGCAGTATTTT. Looking up the rest from reference TRBV25-1 and TRBJ2-3 gives the full variable domain: EADIYQTPRYLVIGTGKKITLECSQTMGHDKMYWYQQDPGMELHLIHYSYGVNSTEKGDLSSESTVSRIRTEHFPLTLESARPSHTSQYLCASSEYQTSGRPSTDTQYFGPGTRLTVL.

This clonotype was observed many times. The chain joins TRBV3-1 to TRBJ2-3; the D gene is possibly TRBD1 (5 bases). Germline V CDR1 and CDR2: LGHDT, YNNKEL (reference sequence). V was shortened by 1 base and J by 2 bases, with 10 bases between the two germline ends. The CDR3 has 15 amino acids. In nucleotides, the CDR3 is TGTGCCAGCAGCCAAGTAGGGGTTTCCACAGATACGCAGTATTTT. This translates into CASSQVGVSTDTQYF.

The rearrangement uses TRBV7-2 and TRBJ1-5; 7 nucleotides agree with TRBD1. V lost 6 bases, J lost 3 bases, and 8 bases stayed unmatched. CDR1 is SGHTA and CDR2 is FQGNSA in the germline V gene. This CDR3 is 15 amino acids long. CDR3 coding DNA: TGTGCCAGCAGTTTGGGACAGTCGAACAATCAGCCCCAGCATTTT. This translates into CASSLGQSNNQPQHF.

The chain links TRBV28 to TRBJ1-2; no definite D call. CDR1 is MDHEN and CDR2 is SYDVKM in the germline V gene. This CDR3 is 13 amino acids long. V lost 6 bases and J lost 6, with 14 bases in between. CDR3 sequence (DNA): TGTGCCAGCAGACGGGTACGGGAGGATGGCTACACCTTC. This sequence encodes CASRRVREDGYTF.

This clonotype was detected only a few times. The rearrangement links TRBV15 to TRBJ1-1; no firm D call. Germline V lookup: CDR1 LNHNV, CDR2 YYDKDF (reference sequence). V was shortened by 0 bases and J by 6 bases, with 8 bases between the two germline ends. The CDR3 sequence is 13 residues long. CDR3 region: CATSRDAGSEAFF. CDR3 coding DNA: TGTGCCACCAGCAGAGATGCGGGCTCTGAAGCTTTCTTT. The full variable domain, its missing parts supplied by reference TRBV15 and TRBJ1-1, is DAMVIQNPRYQVTQFGKPVTLSCSQTLNHNVMYWYQQKSSQAPKLLFHYYDKDFNNEADTPDNFQSRRPNTSFCFLDIRSPGLGDTAMYLCATSRDAGSEAFFGQGTRLTVV.

This clonotype has a handful of counts. J is TRBJ2-7 and V is TRBV6-1; possible D gene TRBD2, 6 bases. The CDR3 is 15 amino acids. Trimming took off 5 bases at V and 2 bases at J, with 16 bases between the two ends. Germline V gene data show CDR1 as MNHNS and CDR2 as SASEGT. The CDR3 nucleotides read TGTGCCAGCAGTACCAACCGGGACTCAGCCTACGAGCAGTACTTC. Its translation is CASSTNRDSAYEQYF.